One sample yielded the 11 T cell receptor beta chains listed below, sequenced in a study of blood T cell repertoires in COVID-19. Clones were sequenced by immunoSEQ multiplex PCR, and TCRdb holds only the in-frame ones, with some missing. The table has hundreds of thousands of clones, around 91% seen once; the top ten hold 1.1%. Sequenced sample: PBMCs or T cells enriched from blood (not recorded which). The source is a young man who had recovered from COVID-19.

The gene calls are TRBV27 and TRBJ2-7; possible D gene TRBD2, 5 bases. CDR1 and CDR2 (germline): MNHEY, SMNVEV (reference sequence). Trimming stripped 4 bases from V and 3 bases from J, with 16 bases between. The CDR3 length is 15 residues. CDR3: CASSSPLEAGYEQYF. The CDR3 nucleotides are TGTGCCAGCAGTTCCCCTCTGGAGGCGGGCTACGAGCAGTACTTC.

V and J are TRBV7-9 and TRBJ2-7; D might be TRBD1 (6 bases). The length of the CDR3 is 14 residues. Trimming took 5 bases from V and 1 from J, leaving 12 bases between them. Germline V CDR1 and CDR2: SEHNR, FQNEAQ (reference sequence). For the CDR3, the DNA is TGTGCCAGCAGCGCGGACAGCCATTCCTACGAGCAGTACTTC. Translated, it gives CASSADSHSYEQYF.

The CDR3: CASSLVGPSGSRADTQYF. DNA for the CDR3: TGTGCCAGCAGCTTAGTTGGCCCTAGCGGGAGTAGGGCAGATACGCAGTATTTT. The chain combines TRBV7-9 with TRBJ2-3, with TRBD2 matching 10 bases. Germline V CDR1 and CDR2: SEHNR, FQNEAQ (reference sequence). The CDR3 has 18 residues. Trimming removed 1 base from V and 4 bases from J; junction bases left unmatched: 11. Variable domain in full (rest from reference TRBV7-9 and TRBJ2-3): DTGVSQNPRHKITKRGQNVTFRCDPISEHNRLYWYRQTLGQGPEFLTYFQNEAQLEKSRLLSDRFSAERPKGSFSTLEIQRTEQGDSAMYLCASSLVGPSGSRADTQYFGPGTRLTVL.

The chain uses TRBV19 and TRBJ2-5; D remains ambiguous. V was cut by 2 bases and J by 5 bases, with 9 bases left in between. Germline CDR1 LNHDA, CDR2 SQIVND (reference sequence). The CDR3 contains 13 residues. The CDR3 DNA reads as TGTGCCAGTAGTATATTTGCCCGGGAGACCCAGTACTTC. Translating gives CASSIFARETQYF.

CDR3 loop: CASSPTGLPQYF. DNA of the CDR3: TGTGCCAGCAGCCCAACCGGACTTCCCCAGTACTTC. The J gene is TRBJ2-5, the V gene TRBV7-3; D might be TRBD2 (5 bases). The CDR3 covers 12 residues. Trimming stripped 5 bases from V and 9 bases from J, with 13 bases between. In germline, CDR1 is SGHTA, CDR2 FQGTGA.

The rearrangement uses TRBV5-1 and TRBJ1-1; no firm D call. Trimming took off 0 bases at V and 7 bases at J, with 10 bases between the two ends. Germline loops: CDR1 SGHRS, CDR2 YFSETQ. CDR3 length: 13 amino acids. The CDR3 spells CASSLGPLFEAFF. The CDR3 DNA reads as TGCGCCAGCAGCTTGGGTCCCCTCTTTGAAGCTTTCTTT.

This clone appeared a single time. The chain uses TRBV10-3 and TRBJ2-5; D is perhaps TRBD1 (5 bases). CDR1 ENHRY and CDR2 SYGVKD come from the germline V gene. The CDR3 has 17 amino acids. V lost 0 bases, J lost 0 bases, and 14 bases lay in between. CDR3 residues: CAISESKGKWYQETQYF. The CDR3 bases are TGTGCCATCAGTGAGTCGAAGGGGAAGTGGTACCAAGAGACCCAGTACTTC.

This sequence joins TRBV29-1 and TRBJ1-2; D might be TRBD1 (5 bases). The germline V gene encodes CDR1 SQVTM and CDR2 ANQGSEA. V gave up 1 base and J gave up 8 bases, with 17 bases separating them. This CDR3 contains 14 residues. CDR3 DNA sequence: TGCAGCGTTGAAGGAACTTACACTTGGGGCGGCTACACCTTC. It is translated as CSVEGTYTWGGYTF.

A single count supports this clone. J is TRBJ2-7 and V is TRBV3-1 (or the pseudogene TRBV3-2), with TRBD1 matching over 7 bases. Trimming removed 4 bases from V and 2 bases from J; junction bases left unmatched: 5. The CDR3 length is 14 residues. Germline assignment: CDR1 LGHDT and CDR2 YNNKEL (reference sequence). The CDR3 bases are TGTGCCAGCAGCCGGGGACAGTTAACCTACGAGCAGTACTTC. Protein product: CASSRGQLTYEQYF.

The chain couples TRBV19 to TRBJ2-1, with 7 bases identical to TRBD1. CDR3 length equals 15 residues. In germline, CDR1 is LNHDA, CDR2 SQIVND (reference sequence). The J segment lost 5 bases and the V segment lost 3 bases, leaving 7 bases of the junction unmatched. DNA of the CDR3: TGTGCCAGTAGTATCCGAGGGGGCGTCAACAATGAGCAGTTCTTC. The encoded protein is CASSIRGGVNNEQFF. Based on the CDR3 plus reference TRBV19 and TRBJ2-1, the full variable domain is DGGITQSPKYLFRKEGQNVTLSCEQNLNHDAMYWYRQDPGQGLRLIYYSQIVNDFQKGDIAEGYSVSREKKESFPLTVTSAQKNPTAFYLCASSIRGGVNNEQFFGPGTRLTVL.

The chain recombines TRBV5-4 with TRBJ1-2; 7 bases are a match to TRBD1. With V trimmed by 4 bases and J by 0 bases, 9 bases remained unmatched. The CDR3 is made up of 16 amino acids. Germline CDR1 is SGHNT and CDR2 is YYREEE (reference sequence). CDR3 nucleotides: TGTGCCAGCAGCCTAGGACAGGCGCTAGCTAACTATGGCTACACCTTC. Encoded protein: CASSLGQALANYGYTF.